These 32 T cell receptor beta chains came from one sample sequenced in a study of cytomegalovirus exposure and HLA in healthy donors. PCR was performed using 60 Vbeta and 13 Jbeta primers. Method: immunoSEQ multiplex PCR; TCRdb's copy keeps in-frame clones and lacks some. This table holds about 120,000 clones, over 65% found once. The sequenced sample consisted of PBMCs. Receptor source: a man aged 30 to 45 in good health and CMV-seronegative.

The V call is TRBV9, the J call TRBJ2-1; D unclear. This CDR3 region has 12 residues. CDR1 SGDLS and CDR2 YYNGEE come from the germline V gene. V lost 8 bases and J 9 bases, leaving 15 bases between the germline ends. CDR3 residues: CASGVVSVEQFF. The DNA of the CDR3 is TGTGCCAGTGGCGTTGTGAGCGTTGAGCAGTTCTTC.

The V gene is TRBV9, the J gene TRBJ2-2; 13 positions agree with TRBD2. There are 16 residues in the CDR3. J was trimmed by 5 bases and V by 6 bases; bases with no gene match: 7. CDR1 SGDLS and CDR2 YYNGEE come from the germline V gene. CDR3 residues: CASTGLAGAQTGELFF. The CDR3 region has the DNA TGTGCCAGCACTGGACTAGCGGGGGCTCAAACCGGGGAGCTGTTTTTT.

The table lists this clone with a count of one. The chain links TRBV28 to TRBJ1-1; D is possibly TRBD1 (5 bases). Trimming took 6 bases from V and 1 from J, leaving 15 bases between them. CDR3 length: 15 residues. Looked up from germline, CDR1 is MDHEN and CDR2 is SYDVKM. CDR3 nucleotides: TGTGCCAGCAGCCCAGCCCTCGGACAGAACACTGAAGCTTTCTTT. It translates to CASSPALGQNTEAFF.

Written as DNA, the CDR3 is TGTGCCAGCAGCCCAAGACTAGCGGGCGAGGGCGGGGAGCTGTTTTTT. Protein: CASSPRLAGEGGELFF. The chain combines TRBV11-2 with TRBJ2-2; 10 positions match TRBD2. This CDR3 region has 16 residues. V lost 5 bases and J lost 7; bases outside the gene matches: 10. Germline assignment: CDR1 SGHAT and CDR2 FQNNGV.

V usage is TRBV15 and J usage is TRBJ2-7; 12 bases map to TRBD2. The CDR3 consists of 15 residues. Germline CDR1 LNHNV, CDR2 YYDKDF (reference sequence). V dropped 5 bases and J dropped 3; count of bases not matched to a gene: 5. CDR3 in amino acids: CATSETSGSYYEQYF. For the CDR3, the DNA is TGTGCCACCAGCGAGACTAGCGGGAGCTACTACGAGCAGTACTTC.

The chain carries TRBV28 and TRBJ1-3; 7 bases match TRBD1. Unmatched junction bases numbered 4, after V lost 6 bases and J lost 2 bases. Germline V gene lookup returns CDR1 MDHEN and CDR2 SYDVKM. The CDR3 sequence is 14 residues long. DNA for the CDR3: TGTGCCAGCAGCTGGGACAGTACTGGAAACACCATATATTTT. This sequence encodes CASSWDSTGNTIYF.

V gene TRBV27 combines with J gene TRBJ2-5; 13 nucleotides agree with TRBD2. Per the germline V gene, CDR1 is MNHEY and CDR2 is SMNVEV (reference sequence). Trimming at V came to 5 bases and at J to 3 bases, leaving 3 bases not matched to a gene. The CDR3 covers 15 residues. Here the CDR3 DNA reads TGTGCCAGCAGTACAGGGACTAGCGGGAAAGAGACCCAGTACTTC. This encodes CASSTGTSGKETQYF.

The chain recombines TRBV28 with TRBJ1-3; 8 nucleotides line up with TRBD1. Unmatched junction bases numbered 6, after V lost 3 bases and J lost 8 bases. CDR1 MDHEN and CDR2 SYDVKM come from the germline V gene. This CDR3 spans 14 amino acids. CDR3 sequence: CASSLLDRGYTIYF. The DNA for the CDR3 is TGTGCCAGCAGTTTGTTAGACAGGGGATACACCATATATTTT.

This clone was seen just once. This chain connects TRBV10-1 to TRBJ1-6, with 11 bases aligning to TRBD1. The CDR3 loop spans 17 amino acids. Trimming cost V 9 bases and J 14 bases; bases outside gene matches: 21. CDR1 WNHNN and CDR2 SYGVQD come from the germline V gene (reference sequence). The CDR3 DNA reads as TGCGCCAGAAGGACGAAAGGTGGGGACAGGGGGGGAGGGACCCTCCACTTT. This codes for CARRTKGGDRGGGTLHF.

The V call is TRBV18, the J call TRBJ1-2; D may be TRBD1 (5 bases). Trimming stripped 0 bases from V and 8 bases from J, with 10 bases between. The germline gives CDR1 KGHSH, CDR2 LQKENI. This CDR3 contains 13 residues. CDR3 region: CASSPPPGNGYTF. CDR3 coding DNA: TGTGCCAGCTCACCACCGCCAGGGAACGGCTACACCTTC.

In DNA, the CDR3 is TGTGCCAGCAGCTTCGGACGGAGGAATTCACCCCTCCACTTT. Amino acids: CASSFGRRNSPLHF. This chain uses TRBV5-6 with TRBJ1-6; D is unclear. CDR1 and CDR2 (germline): SGHDT, YYEEEE. The ends were cut back, 2 bases at V and 7 bases at J, with 10 bases in the middle. The CDR3 spans 14 residues.

This chain links TRBV18 with TRBJ2-2; D call uncertain. This CDR3 has 13 amino acids. Trimming pared 3 bases from V and 5 bases from J, leaving 7 bases between. Per the germline V gene, CDR1 is KGHSH and CDR2 is LQKENI. CDR3: CASSPAETGELFF. As DNA, the CDR3 is TGTGCCAGCTCACCGGCGGAAACCGGGGAGCTGTTTTTT.

The chain has TRBV19 and TRBJ2-2, with 8 bases lining up with TRBD1. Germline CDR1 LNHDA, CDR2 SQIVND (reference sequence). The CDR3 covers 15 residues. Trimming removed 7 bases from V and 1 base from J; junction bases left unmatched: 5. The CDR3, as DNA: TGTGCCAGTAATTCGGGACAGGTGAACACCGGGGAGCTGTTTTTT. Amino acid sequence: CASNSGQVNTGELFF.

The gene calls are TRBV5-1 and TRBJ2-3; weak D call: TRBD1 (6 bases). Trimming removed 1 base from V and 2 bases from J, with 17 bases in between. CDR3 length: 17 amino acids. CDR1 is SGHRS, CDR2 YFSETQ, per germline. The CDR3 nucleotides are TGCGCCAGCAGCTTGAGAGGGGGACCCTTCAACACAGATACGCAGTATTTT. This gives the protein CASSLRGGPFNTDTQYF.

The rearrangement uses TRBV30 and TRBJ1-3, with D uncertain. V was shortened by 7 bases and J by 1 base, with 8 bases between the two germline ends. Germline V CDR1 and CDR2: GTSNPN, SVGIG (reference sequence). The CDR3 consists of 12 residues. This chain's CDR3 is CASRRSGNTIYF. The DNA of the CDR3 is TGTGCCTCCAGGAGGTCTGGAAACACCATATATTTT.

The chain is built from TRBV7-2 and TRBJ2-7, with D possibly being TRBD1 (6 bases). The germline V and J ends were trimmed by 1 base and 4 bases, with 11 bases remaining between them. CDR3 length: 14 amino acids. Germline lookup yields CDR1 SGHTA and CDR2 FQGNSA. This CDR3 reads CASSLGQGRYEQYF. In nucleotides, the CDR3 is TGTGCCAGCAGCTTAGGCCAGGGGCGGTACGAGCAGTACTTC.

This sequence joins TRBV5-8 and TRBJ1-2; 7 bases fit TRBD1. Germline CDR1 is SGHTS and CDR2 is YDEGEE. V shed 3 bases and J 7 bases; nucleotides not matched to a gene: 9. This CDR3 spans 14 amino acids. As DNA, the CDR3 is TGTGCCAGCAGCTACCGACAGGGCCATAGTGGCTACACCTTC. This translates into CASSYRQGHSGYTF.

The V and J genes are TRBV25-1 and TRBJ2-5; no reliable D call. The J call could be wrong; TRBJ2-7 is a better fit for the DNA end. This CDR3 comprises 15 residues. The V gene's germline CDR1 is MGHDK and CDR2 SYGVNS. The CDR3 loop is CASSFVRRKNYEQYF. CDR3 coding DNA: TGTGCCAGCAGTTTCGTGCGGCGGAAAAATTACGAGCAGTACTTC.

The V gene is TRBV5-1, the J gene TRBJ1-2; 9 bases agree with TRBD1. The CDR3 runs to 13 residues. Germline CDR1 reads SGHRS; CDR2 reads YFSETQ. The V gene end was trimmed by 3 bases and the J gene end by 3 bases; junction bases not matched to a gene: 0. The CDR3 spells CASSWTGDYGYTF. The CDR3 DNA reads as TGCGCCAGCAGCTGGACAGGGGACTATGGCTACACCTTC. Variable domain in full (rest from reference TRBV5-1 and TRBJ1-2): KAGVTQTPRYLIKTRGQQVTLSCSPISGHRSVSWYQQTPGQGLQFLFEYFSETQRNKGNFPGRFSGRQFSNSRSEMNVSTLELGDSALYLCASSWTGDYGYTFGSGTRLTVV.

The V gene is TRBV7-2, the J gene TRBJ2-7; perhaps TRBD1 as D (5 bases). CDR1 and CDR2 from the germline V gene are SGHTA and FQGNSA. The CDR3 runs to 14 residues. Trimming took off 3 bases at V and 5 bases at J, with 14 bases between the two ends. The CDR3 nucleotides are TGTGCCAGCAGCTTCAGGGTTACAGCGCACGAGCAGTACTTC. Protein product: CASSFRVTAHEQYF.

The chain uses TRBV27 and TRBJ2-5; 8 nucleotides match TRBD2. Germline CDR1 reads MNHEY; CDR2 reads SMNVEV (reference sequence). The CDR3 length is 13 residues. The ends lost 6 bases at V and 5 bases at J; junction bases unmatched: 5. Written as DNA, the CDR3 is TGTGCCAGCAGCTCACTAGCGGCGGAGACCCAGTACTTC. Translating it yields CASSSLAAETQYF.

The chain joins TRBV2 to TRBJ1-2, with D possibly being TRBD1 (5 bases). V was trimmed by 2 bases and J by 2 bases, leaving 6 bases between them. The germline V gene encodes CDR1 SNHLY and CDR2 FYNNEI. The CDR3 runs 13 residues. CDR3 sequence reads: CASSEQGNYGYTF. CDR3 coding DNA: TGTGCCAGCAGTGAACAGGGCAACTATGGCTACACCTTC. Variable domain in full (rest from reference TRBV2 and TRBJ1-2): EPEVTQTPSHQVTQMGQEVILRCVPISNHLYFYWYRQILGQKVEFLVSFYNNEISEKSEIFDDQFSVERPDGSNFTLKIRSTKLEDSAMYFCASSEQGNYGYTFGSGTRLTVV.

The V gene is TRBV5-1, the J gene TRBJ1-1; D uncertain. This CDR3 is 12 amino acids long. Germline loops: CDR1 SGHRS, CDR2 YFSETQ. Trimming removed 4 bases from V and 4 bases from J, with 8 bases in between. CDR3 region: CASSLERTEAFF. The CDR3 DNA reads as TGCGCCAGCAGCCTGGAGCGCACTGAAGCTTTCTTT.

The J gene is TRBJ1-2, the V gene TRBV5-1, with D possibly TRBD1 on 6 matching bases. Trimming removed 4 bases at V and 4 bases at J, with 11 bases between. CDR1 SGHRS and CDR2 YFSETQ come from the germline V gene. This CDR3 is built from 13 residues. CDR3 region: CASSRGQTYGYTF. For the CDR3, the DNA is TGCGCCAGCAGCCGGGGACAAACCTATGGCTACACCTTC.

The chain links TRBV5-1 to TRBJ1-4; unclear D gene. The CDR3 length is 14 residues. V shed 0 bases and J shed 5 bases, with 8 bases lying between them. Germline loops: CDR1 SGHRS, CDR2 YFSETQ. CDR3 region: CASSLVAANEKLFF. CDR3 sequence (DNA): TGCGCCAGCAGCTTGGTAGCGGCCAATGAAAAACTGTTTTTT. The variable domain in full, completed from reference TRBV5-1 and TRBJ1-4, reads KAGVTQTPRYLIKTRGQQVTLSCSPISGHRSVSWYQQTPGQGLQFLFEYFSETQRNKGNFPGRFSGRQFSNSRSEMNVSTLELGDSALYLCASSLVAANEKLFFGSGTQLSVL.

V and J are TRBV5-8 and TRBJ1-2; possibly TRBD1 for D (5 bases). The germline CDR1 and CDR2 sequences are SGHTS and YDEGEE. The CDR3 covers 12 residues. The germline V and J ends were trimmed by 3 bases and 5 bases, with 8 bases remaining between them. The CDR3 bases are TGTGCCAGCAGCTCGGGACTTTATGGCTACACCTTC. Protein sequence: CASSSGLYGYTF.

The chain recombines TRBV7-2 with TRBJ2-5; 8 positions match TRBD1. Germline CDR1 is SGHTA and CDR2 is FQGNSA. V was pared by 4 bases and J by 5 bases, with 6 bases of the junction left unmatched. The CDR3 has 14 amino acids. The CDR3 DNA reads as TGTGCCAGCAGCTCGGGACAGGATGTGGAGACCCAGTACTTC. The encoded protein is CASSSGQDVETQYF.

In its sample, this clone was seen a few times. The rearrangement links TRBV5-1 to TRBJ1-1; D is possibly TRBD1 (5 bases). Germline assignment: CDR1 SGHRS and CDR2 YFSETQ. Deletions cut 6 bases from V and 4 bases from J, with 19 bases between. The CDR3 totals 15 residues. CDR3 bases: TGCGCCAGCACTTCCCAAAATGGGGGGGGCACTGAAGCTTTCTTT. It specifies CASTSQNGGGTEAFF.

CDR3 residues: CASSPGGYGYTF. In DNA, the CDR3 is TGTGCCAGCAGCCCGGGGGGATATGGCTACACCTTC. The chain has TRBV6-6 and TRBJ1-2, with D tentatively TRBD1 (5 bases). CDR1 MNHNY and CDR2 SVGAGI come from the germline V gene (reference sequence). The V gene lost 6 bases and the J gene lost 5 bases, with 10 bases spanning the gap. The CDR3 is 12 residues long.

The chain uses TRBV10-3 and TRBJ1-2; D is undetermined. CDR3 length equals 12 residues. Trimming stripped 5 bases from V and 3 bases from J, with 7 bases between. CDR1 and CDR2 from the germline V gene are ENHRY and SYGVKD. The CDR3 DNA reads as TGTGCCATCAGTCTGACTGACTATGGCTACACCTTC. Protein: CAISLTDYGYTF.

The rearrangement links TRBV29-1 to TRBJ1-4; D gene uncertain. The V and J ends lost 4 bases and 6 bases respectively, with 9 bases between them. The CDR3 length is 12 residues. CDR1 and CDR2 from the germline V gene are SQVTM and ANQGSEA. The CDR3 reads CSVGSGDEKLFF. CDR3 nucleotide sequence: TGCAGCGTTGGGTCGGGAGATGAAAAACTGTTTTTT.

J is TRBJ1-1 and V is TRBV7-8; D call uncertain. CDR1 and CDR2 (germline): SGHVS, FQNEAQ. The ends were cut back, 1 base at V and 8 bases at J, with 11 bases in the middle. The CDR3 has 13 residues. The CDR3 here is CASSLGDLGEAFF. CDR3 in DNA: TGTGCCAGCAGCTTAGGAGACCTAGGCGAAGCTTTCTTT.